What follows are 20 T cell receptor beta chains derived from one specimen sequenced in a study of human T cells and chemical hapten exposure. Time point in this sample: pre-sensitization, week 0. The sample's treatment: therapeutic diphenylcyclopropenone sensitization with weekly scalp DPC. TCRdb itself ran the RACE reads through MiXCR, one entry per CDR3 protein. The sample holds 300,000 to 450,000 distinct CDR3 sequences, around 5.5% seen once. Source: whole blood, taken in connection with sensitization to the hapten diphenylcyclopropenone (DPC). All receptors derive from a woman between 18 and 30 years old with alopecia areata. Some clones in this sample may be carry-over from other donors' samples.

The chain combines TRBV15 with TRBJ1-2; D might be TRBD1 (5 bases). Between the trimmed V and J ends, which lost 0 bases and 6 bases, there was a span of 14 bases. The germline CDR1 and CDR2 sequences are LNHNV and YYDKDF (reference sequence). The CDR3 length is 15 residues. The CDR3 protein is CATSRDRWDDNGYTF. As DNA, the CDR3 is TGTGCCACCAGCAGAGATCGGTGGGACGATAATGGCTACACCTTC. Drawing the rest from reference TRBV15 and TRBJ1-2, the complete variable domain is DAMVIQNPRYQVTQFGKPVTLSCSQTLNHNVMYWYQQKSSQAPKLLFHYYDKDFNNEADTPDNFQSRRPNTSFCFLDIRSPGLGDTAMYLCATSRDRWDDNGYTFGSGTRLTVV.

The rearrangement links TRBV5-1 to TRBJ2-1, with D possibly TRBD1 on 6 matching bases. Deletions cut 4 bases from V and 4 bases from J, with 18 bases between. CDR3 length equals 16 residues. Germline assignment: CDR1 SGHRS and CDR2 YFSETQ. CDR3 amino acids: CASSPSPAQGYNEQFF. The CDR3 nucleotides read TGCGCCAGCAGCCCCTCGCCCGCTCAGGGGTACAATGAGCAGTTCTTC.

This clonotype was picked up many times. The chain employs TRBV3-1 and TRBJ2-1; D perhaps matches TRBD2 (8 bases). Germline CDR1 reads LGHDT; CDR2 reads YNNKEL (reference sequence). The CDR3 covers 13 residues. This CDR3 reads CAAGGQSHNEQFF. Here the CDR3 DNA reads TGTGCGGCGGGGGGACAGAGTCACAATGAGCAGTTCTTC.

This chain joins TRBV20-1 and TRBJ1-4, with a tentative D call TRBD1 (5 bases). The germline CDR1 and CDR2 sequences are DFQATT and SNEGSKA (reference sequence). Deletions cut 5 bases from V and 2 bases from J, with 9 bases between. This CDR3 has 13 amino acids. The CDR3 here is CSAPGATNEKLFF. The CDR3 nucleotides are TGCAGTGCTCCTGGGGCCACTAATGAAAAACTGTTTTTT.

In its sample, this clonotype was seen a few times. The CDR3 protein is CASSQDPDPTGELFF. The DNA for the CDR3 is TGCGCCAGCAGCCAAGATCCAGATCCCACCGGGGAGCTGTTTTTT. The chain is built from TRBV4-3 and TRBJ2-2, with unresolved D. The CDR3 sequence is 15 residues long. CDR1 is LGHNA and CDR2 is YSLEER in the germline V gene. V gave up 0 bases and J gave up 4 bases, with 9 bases separating them.

This clonotype was seen at least ten times. The rearrangement joins TRBV2 to TRBJ2-1; D remains unclear. Trimming cost V 8 bases and J 6 bases, with 17 bases left between them. Germline-derived CDR1 and CDR2 are SNHLY and FYNNEI. CDR3 length equals 14 residues. The CDR3 region is CASQPQQYSNEQFF. The CDR3 DNA is TGTGCCAGCCAGCCACAGCAGTATAGCAATGAGCAGTTCTTC.

This rearrangement joins TRBV20-1 to TRBJ1-2, with D possibly matching TRBD1 (5 bases). V was trimmed by 0 bases and J by 4 bases, leaving 18 bases between them. The CDR3 extends over 16 amino acids. Germline lookup yields CDR1 DFQATT and CDR2 SNEGSKA (reference sequence). The CDR3 is CSARDPGTEGSYGYTF. DNA for the CDR3: TGCAGTGCTAGAGATCCCGGGACTGAGGGCAGCTATGGCTACACCTTC.

This clonotype was seen ten or more times. The chain combines TRBV7-9 with TRBJ2-3; the D gene could be TRBD1 or TRBD2 (5 bases each). The germline CDR1 and CDR2 sequences are SEHNR and FQNEAQ (reference sequence). V gave up 0 bases and J gave up 4 bases, with 11 bases separating them. The CDR3 contains 15 residues. The CDR3 region has the DNA TGTGCCAGCAGCTTAGCAACAGGAGGAGCAGATACGCAGTATTTT. Encoded protein: CASSLATGGADTQYF.

The chain employs TRBV11-2 and TRBJ2-1; possibly TRBD2 for D (5 bases). The CDR3 covers 15 residues. V shed 6 bases and J shed 1 base, with 13 bases lying between them. In germline, CDR1 is SGHAT, CDR2 FQNNGV. Written as DNA, the CDR3 is TGTGCCAGCAGGCTCCGGGAAGTTTCCTACAATGAGCAGTTCTTC. Protein: CASRLREVSYNEQFF.

The sample holds many counts of this clonotype. The chain joins TRBV11-2 to TRBJ1-1; tentative D call: TRBD1 (5 bases). The CDR3 spans 20 residues. The germline V gene has CDR1 SGHAT and CDR2 FQNNGV. The V end lost 1 base, the J end lost 5 bases, and 29 bases lay between the germline ends. CDR3 loop: CASSLGTGAGYRGSWTEAFF. The CDR3 nucleotides are TGTGCCAGCAGCTTAGGAACAGGTGCCGGGTACCGGGGGAGTTGGACTGAAGCTTTCTTT.

This clonotype was observed at least ten times. The chain uses TRBV4-3 and TRBJ1-5; no clear D gene. Germline assignment: CDR1 LGHNA and CDR2 YSLEER. The CDR3 consists of 14 residues. V was cut by 0 bases and J by 4 bases, with 7 bases left in between. CDR3 sequence: CASSQEVQNQPQHF. The CDR3 DNA sequence: TGCGCCAGCAGCCAAGAGGTTCAGAATCAGCCCCAGCATTTT.

The chain recombines TRBV11-2 with TRBJ2-2; 9 bases map to TRBD2. The germline V gene has CDR1 SGHAT and CDR2 FQNNGV. This CDR3 comprises 16 residues. Trimming removed 5 bases from V and 17 bases from J; junction bases left unmatched: 21. The DNA of the CDR3 is TGTGCCAGCAGCCAGTACGCCACTAGCGGGCCCCGAGCAAATTTTTTT. Protein sequence: CASSQYATSGPRANFF.

The chain links TRBV12-3 or TRBV12-4 to TRBJ2-2; D call uncertain. With 7 bases removed from V and 0 bases from J, the gap between germline ends came to 12 bases. The CDR3 has 15 residues. CDR3 coding DNA: TGTGCCAGCACCTTACAACCTGCGAACACCGGGGAGCTGTTTTTT. Translating gives CASTLQPANTGELFF.

The chain is built from TRBV7-2 and TRBJ1-2; D gene ambiguous. This CDR3 has 17 residues. The germline gives CDR1 SGHTA, CDR2 FQGNSA. The ends were cut back, 2 bases at V and 2 bases at J, with 18 bases in the middle. The CDR3 DNA follows: TGTGCCAGCAGCTTAATGCTAAGTAGCAACCAAAACTATGGCTACACCTTC. Translating gives CASSLMLSSNQNYGYTF. Looking up the rest from reference TRBV7-2 and TRBJ1-2 gives the full variable domain: GAGVSQSPSNKVTEKGKDVELRCDPISGHTALYWYRQSLGQGLEFLIYFQGNSAPDKSGLPSDRFSAERTGGSVSTLTIQRTQQEDSAVYLCASSLMLSSNQNYGYTFGSGTRLTVV.

This clonotype was counted at least ten times. V gene TRBV6-2 or TRBV6-3 combines with J gene TRBJ2-7, with D maybe TRBD1 (6 bases). V was trimmed by 11 bases and J by 2 bases, leaving 22 bases between them. From germline, CDR1 is MNHEY and CDR2 SVGEGT. There are 15 residues in the CDR3. CDR3: CASQRAGDPPYEQYF. The CDR3 DNA is TGTGCCTCTCAACGGGCAGGGGACCCCCCCTACGAGCAGTACTTC.

J is TRBJ2-1 and V is TRBV24-1; the match to TRBD2 covers 11 bases. This CDR3 region has 16 residues. CDR1 is KGHDR and CDR2 is SFDVKD in the germline V gene. V lost 0 bases to trimming and J lost 7 bases; unmatched junction nucleotides: 4. The CDR3 reads CATSDLPSGGWNEQFF. Written as DNA, the CDR3 is TGTGCCACCAGTGATTTGCCTAGCGGGGGGTGGAATGAGCAGTTCTTC.

This clonotype appeared many times. CDR3 region: CASSRIPGTDTQYF. CDR3 DNA sequence: TGCGCCAGCAGCCGCATTCCTGGTACAGATACGCAGTATTTT. This chain links TRBV5-1 with TRBJ2-3; D remains ambiguous. The germline CDR1 and CDR2 sequences are SGHRS and YFSETQ. CDR3 size: 14 residues. Trimming took off 4 bases at V and 3 bases at J, with 12 bases between the two ends. Based on the CDR3 plus reference TRBV5-1 and TRBJ2-3, the full variable domain is KAGVTQTPRYLIKTRGQQVTLSCSPISGHRSVSWYQQTPGQGLQFLFEYFSETQRNKGNFPGRFSGRQFSNSRSEMNVSTLELGDSALYLCASSRIPGTDTQYFGPGTRLTVL.

This clonotype was counted only a few times. The gene calls are TRBV2 and TRBJ2-1, with D possibly called TRBD1 or TRBD2 (5 bases each). The CDR3 totals 16 residues. V lost 6 bases to trimming and J lost 1 base, with 16 bases between them. Germline assignment: CDR1 SNHLY and CDR2 FYNNEI. CDR3 in DNA: TGTGCCAGCAGCCACACAGAGGGGAAATCCTACAATGAGCAGTTCTTC. This translates into CASSHTEGKSYNEQFF.

The chain is built from TRBV12-3 or TRBV12-4 and TRBJ1-5; tentative D call: TRBD1 (5 bases). This CDR3 region has 15 residues. Trimming took off 3 bases at V and 1 base at J, with 10 bases between the two ends. The CDR3 DNA reads as TGTGCCAGCAGTTTCGATCAGGGCAGCAATCAGCCCCAGCATTTT. It is translated as CASSFDQGSNQPQHF.

The sample holds a few counts of this clonotype. The V call is TRBV25-1, the J call TRBJ1-6, with D possibly TRBD1 on 6 matching bases. From germline, CDR1 is MGHDK and CDR2 SYGVNS. There are 15 residues in the CDR3. The germline V and J ends were trimmed by 5 bases and 7 bases, with 15 bases remaining between them. The CDR3 protein is CASSPTGFGNSPLHF. CDR3 DNA sequence: TGTGCCAGCAGTCCTACAGGGTTCGGCAATTCACCCCTCCACTTT. The variable domain in full, completed from reference TRBV25-1 and TRBJ1-6, reads EADIYQTPRYLVIGTGKKITLECSQTMGHDKMYWYQQDPGMELHLIHYSYGVNSTEKGDLSSESTVSRIRTEHFPLTLESARPSHTSQYLCASSPTGFGNSPLHFGNGTRLTVT.